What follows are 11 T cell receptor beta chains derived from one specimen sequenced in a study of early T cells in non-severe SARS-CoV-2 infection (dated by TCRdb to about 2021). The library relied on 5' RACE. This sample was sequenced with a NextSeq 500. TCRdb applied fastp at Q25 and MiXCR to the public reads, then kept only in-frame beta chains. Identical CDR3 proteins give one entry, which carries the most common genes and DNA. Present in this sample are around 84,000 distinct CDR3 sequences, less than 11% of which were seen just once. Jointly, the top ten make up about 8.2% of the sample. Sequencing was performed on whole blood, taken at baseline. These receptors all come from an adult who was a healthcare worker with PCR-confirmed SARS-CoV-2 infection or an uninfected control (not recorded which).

The CDR3 spells CASSVSRWRAPYEQFF. CDR3 nucleotides: TGTGCCAGCAGTGTCTCGCGGTGGCGGGCGCCCTATGAGCAGTTCTTC. The chain joins TRBV28 to TRBJ2-1; possibly TRBD2 for D (5 bases). Germline V gene data show CDR1 as MDHEN and CDR2 as SYDVKM. CDR3 length: 16 amino acids. The V end lost 5 bases, the J end lost 8 bases, and 22 bases lay between the germline ends.

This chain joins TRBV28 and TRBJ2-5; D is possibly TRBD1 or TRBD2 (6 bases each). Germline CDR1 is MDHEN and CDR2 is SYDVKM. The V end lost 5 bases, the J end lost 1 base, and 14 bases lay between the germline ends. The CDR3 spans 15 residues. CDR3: CASSPFGGLQETQYF. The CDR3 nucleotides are TGTGCCAGCAGTCCATTTGGGGGGCTCCAAGAGACCCAGTACTTC.

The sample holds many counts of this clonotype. CDR3 amino acids: CASSSRSSGGLKDEQYF. DNA of the CDR3: TGTGCCAGCAGCTCCCGGAGTAGCGGGGGATTGAAGGACGAGCAGTACTTC. The chain couples TRBV7-9 to TRBJ2-7; 9 bases match TRBD2. CDR1 SEHNR and CDR2 FQNEAQ come from the germline V gene (reference sequence). With V trimmed by 4 bases and J by 5 bases, 15 bases remained unmatched. CDR3 length: 17 residues.

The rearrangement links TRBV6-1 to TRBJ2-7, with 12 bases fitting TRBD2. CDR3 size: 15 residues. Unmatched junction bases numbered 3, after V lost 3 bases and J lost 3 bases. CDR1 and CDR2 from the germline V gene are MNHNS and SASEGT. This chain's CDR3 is CASSDQLAGGYEQYF. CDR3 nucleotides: TGTGCCAGCAGTGACCAACTAGCGGGAGGCTACGAGCAGTACTTC.

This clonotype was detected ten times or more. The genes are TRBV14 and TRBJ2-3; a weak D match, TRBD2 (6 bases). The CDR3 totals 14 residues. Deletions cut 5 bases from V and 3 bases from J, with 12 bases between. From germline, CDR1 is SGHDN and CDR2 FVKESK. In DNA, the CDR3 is TGTGCCAGCAGCTCCCGACGGGGGACAGATACGCAGTATTTT. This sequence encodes CASSSRRGTDTQYF.

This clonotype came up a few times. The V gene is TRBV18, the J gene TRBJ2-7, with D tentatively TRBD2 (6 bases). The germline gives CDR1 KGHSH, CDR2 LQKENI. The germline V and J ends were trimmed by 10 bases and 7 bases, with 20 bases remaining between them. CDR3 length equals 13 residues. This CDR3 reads CATAIRSGEEQYF. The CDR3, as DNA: TGTGCCACTGCTATTCGTAGCGGAGAGGAGCAGTACTTC.

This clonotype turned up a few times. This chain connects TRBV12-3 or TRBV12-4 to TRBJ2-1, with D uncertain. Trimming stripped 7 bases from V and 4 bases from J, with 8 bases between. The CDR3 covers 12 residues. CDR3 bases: TGTGCCAGCAATAAAGAGTACAATGAGCAGTTCTTC. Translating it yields CASNKEYNEQFF.

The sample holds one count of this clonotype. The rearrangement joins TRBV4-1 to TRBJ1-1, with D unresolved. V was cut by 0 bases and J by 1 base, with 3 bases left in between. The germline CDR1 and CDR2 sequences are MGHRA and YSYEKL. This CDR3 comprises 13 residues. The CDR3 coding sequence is TGCGCCAGCAGCCAAGATGCGAACACTGAAGCTTTCTTT. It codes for CASSQDANTEAFF.

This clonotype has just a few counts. The CDR3 DNA is TGTGCCAGCAGCTTAGGGATTTCGGGATATCAAGAGACCCAGTACTTC. This codes for CASSLGISGYQETQYF. V gene TRBV11-2 combines with J gene TRBJ2-5, with D perhaps TRBD2 (5 bases). Germline-derived CDR1 and CDR2 are SGHAT and FQNNGV. This CDR3 contains 16 residues. V was pared by 1 base and J by 2 bases, with 14 bases between.

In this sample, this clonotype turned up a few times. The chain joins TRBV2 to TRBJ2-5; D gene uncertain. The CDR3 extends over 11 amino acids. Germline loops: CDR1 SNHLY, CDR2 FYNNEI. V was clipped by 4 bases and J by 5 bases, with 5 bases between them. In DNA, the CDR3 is TGTGCCAGCAGTGCGGTTGAGACCCAGTACTTC. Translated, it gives CASSAVETQYF.

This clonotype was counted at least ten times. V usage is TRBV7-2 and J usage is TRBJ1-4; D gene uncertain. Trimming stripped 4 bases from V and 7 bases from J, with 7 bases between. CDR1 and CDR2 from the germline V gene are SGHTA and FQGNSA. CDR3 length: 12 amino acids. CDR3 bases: TGTGCCAGCAGCTACGGTCGTGAAAAACTGTTTTTT. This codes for CASSYGREKLFF.